This TCR beta chain was observed in a study of T cell responses to AZD1222 COVID-19 vaccine. General study results and limits: Donor demographics were predominantly white British with a female majority; clonal diversity may be underestimated. Mapped onto spike, vaccine-associated CD4 TCRs spanned it and were dominant at 160-218 and 743-854. The number of AZD1222 recipients seropositive at baseline was only five to seven. The study reported that nearly half of spike-specific TCRs target unmutated variant regions.

Comment on this clone: Its target is unknown.

CDR1 and CDR2 from the germline V gene are MDHEN and SYDVKM. Trimming removed 6 bases from V and 3 bases from J; junction bases left unmatched: 8. This CDR3 contains 17 residues. TCRdb's table, derived via immunoSEQ multiplex PCR, lists solely in-frame clones and lacks some. Of some 99,000 clones listed, 87% are singletons. The sequence came from an adult who received the AZD1222 COVID-19 vaccine. Here the sequenced sample was peripheral blood, taken 28 days after the second AZD1222 dose. The rearrangement uses TRBV28 and TRBJ2-2, with 12 bases fitting TRBD1. The CDR3 loop is CASSRDRGQRDTGELFF. CDR3 bases: TGTGCCAGCAGCAGGGACAGGGGGCAGAGGGACACCGGGGAGCTGTTTTTT.